The sequence of this TCR beta chain was determined in a study of T cell responses to AZD1222 COVID-19 vaccine. Study-level findings and limits: The repertoires were collected only after the peak T cell response. Baseline antibody screening turned up just six seropositive AZD1222 recipients.

The CDR3 has 16 amino acids. V was clipped by 3 bases and J by 4 bases, with 15 bases between them. The germline CDR1 and CDR2 sequences are LGHNA and YNFKEQ. This clone was seen just once. Its specificity is not known. The method was immunoSEQ multiplex PCR; TCRdb's version includes in-frame clones alone and lacks a portion of them. Of under 150,000 clones in the sample, around 93% were seen once. Second doses were pooled across both intervals (about 4 or about 12 weeks). The chain recombines TRBV4-2 with TRBJ2-2; no definite D call. The material was peripheral blood, obtained 28 days after the second AZD1222 dose. This clonotype was sampled from an adult who received the AZD1222 COVID-19 vaccine. This chain's CDR3 is CASSHGGLSGTGELFF. The CDR3 region has the DNA TGTGCCAGCAGCCACGGCGGTTTGTCGGGCACCGGGGAGCTGTTTTTT.